These 4 T cell receptor beta chains were all obtained from the same sample, sequenced in a study of beta chain features in type 1 diabetes (dated by TCRdb to 2017 to 2018). Broader findings and caveats from the paper: In all four CD4+ subsets, TCRB CDR3 length was moderately but significantly shorter in type 1 diabetes patients.

Antigens of these TCRs are unknown. Libraries were prepared through the immunoSEQ multiplex PCR assay. The High Capacity cDNA Reverse Transcription Kit was used to reverse transcribe all of the isolated RNA, meaning that expressed TCRB transcripts were what got sequenced. The source is immuneACCESS, and TCRdb retained only in-frame sequences with V and J called. Part of the clones is not carried over; for the studies checked, unresolved V genes explain less than half of this, and the remainder is unexplained. The table for this sample lists about 300,000 clones; roughly 14% of them were counted only once. The top ten hold about 0.016% of the sample. Sequenced input: naive CD4+ T cells from blood. The cell subset or site label, as the study defines it: true naive CD4+ T cells. All receptors derive from a woman aged 18-29 years with type 1 diabetes.

Concerning this clone: Other nucleotide sequences in the sample specify the same CDR3. The chain recombines TRBV18 with TRBJ1-1, with D perhaps matching TRBD1 (6 bases). Germline-derived CDR1 and CDR2 are KGHSH and LQKENI. Trimming removed 3 bases at V and 2 bases at J, with 10 bases between. The CDR3 runs 14 residues. CDR3 sequence reads: CASSPLTGNTEAFF. CDR3 nucleotides: TGTGCCAGCTCACCGTTGACAGGCAACACTGAAGCTTTCTTT.

The rearrangement uses TRBV5-4 and TRBJ2-7; 10 positions match TRBD2. Trimming cost V 0 bases and J 6 bases; bases outside gene matches: 9. CDR1 SGHNT and CDR2 YYREEE come from the germline V gene (reference sequence). The CDR3 runs 16 residues. For the CDR3, the DNA is TGTGCCAGCAGCTTGGCCGTGTCTAGCGGGAGACCCGAGCAGTACTTC. Protein sequence: CASSLAVSSGRPEQYF. The full variable domain, rest sourced from reference TRBV5-4 and TRBJ2-7, is ETGVTQSPTHLIKTRGQQVTLRCSSQSGHNTVSWYQQALGQGPQFIFQYYREEENGRGNFPPRFSGLQFPNYSSELNVNALELDDSALYLCASSLAVSSGRPEQYFGPGTRLTVT.

This chain joins TRBV6-5 and TRBJ2-1, with D perhaps matching TRBD1 (5 bases). Per the germline V gene, CDR1 is MNHEY and CDR2 is SVGAGI. The V end was cut by 6 bases, the J end by 12 bases, with 12 bases between. CDR3 length equals 11 residues. CDR3 amino acids: CASSQGARQFF. For the CDR3, the DNA is TGTGCCAGCAGCCAAGGGGCGAGGCAGTTCTTC.

The rearrangement uses TRBV11-2 and TRBJ1-2; D is unresolved. Germline V gene sequence: CDR1 SGHAT, CDR2 FQNNGV. The CDR3 extends over 14 amino acids. Trimming shortened V by 1 base and J by 2 bases, and 8 bases separated the two germline ends. The DNA of the CDR3 is TGTGCCAGCAGCTTAGGCAGATACAACTATGGCTACACCTTC. It translates to CASSLGRYNYGYTF.